These 9 T cell receptor beta chains were all obtained from the same sample, sequenced in a study of cytomegalovirus exposure and HLA in healthy donors. Use of 60 Vbeta and 13 Jbeta primers characterized the PCR. Measured with immunoSEQ multiplex PCR; TCRdb has only the in-frame clones, and not every one. The table includes some 70,000 clones, approximately 70% detected once. Sequencing used PBMCs. These receptors were taken from a male donor in good health and CMV-seropositive.

The chain recombines TRBV27 with TRBJ2-7; 9 nucleotides align to TRBD1. The CDR3 runs to 16 residues. In germline, CDR1 is MNHEY, CDR2 SMNVEV (reference sequence). The trim removed 6 bases at V and 3 bases at J, leaving 12 bases unmatched. CDR3 bases: TGTGCCAGCAGGGCCTTAGTAGGGACAGGGTTCTACGAGCAGTACTTC. Translation: CASRALVGTGFYEQYF.

V is TRBV10-1 and J is TRBJ2-1; the D gene is possibly TRBD1 (6 bases). CDR3 length equals 13 residues. Trimming pared 4 bases from V and 9 bases from J, leaving 13 bases between. Germline-derived CDR1 and CDR2 are WNHNN and SYGVQD (reference sequence). CDR3 in amino acids: CASSADRYAEQFF. Written as DNA, the CDR3 is TGCGCCAGCAGTGCTGACAGGTACGCTGAGCAGTTCTTC.

This chain links TRBV5-1 with TRBJ1-1; D remains unclear. The CDR3 covers 12 residues. Germline V lookup: CDR1 SGHRS, CDR2 YFSETQ. The V end was cut by 0 bases, the J end by 7 bases, with 7 bases between. CDR3 DNA: TGCGCCAGCAGCTTGGGCGGGGATGAAGCTTTCTTT. Translation: CASSLGGDEAFF.

This clone was counted once. The chain recombines TRBV16 with TRBJ1-5; a possible D gene is TRBD1 (5 bases). Germline V gives CDR1 KGHSY, CDR2 FQNENV. The V end lost 1 base, the J end lost 0 bases, and 25 bases lay between the germline ends. The CDR3 spans 21 residues. CDR3 bases: TGTGCCAGCAGCCAATATTCTTCGGGACCCTGGCGGGGCTATAGCAATCAGCCCCAGCATTTT. Amino acid sequence: CASSQYSSGPWRGYSNQPQHF.

The chain has TRBV6-5 and TRBJ2-5, with 10 bases that match TRBD1. The DNA end favors TRBJ2-7, so the J call may be wrong. The CDR3 loop spans 15 amino acids. Germline V lookup: CDR1 MNHEY, CDR2 SVGAGI. The CDR3 DNA reads as TGTGCCAGCAGTTCACCGGGACAGGGGCACTACGAGCAGTACTTC. This codes for CASSSPGQGHYEQYF.

The genes are TRBV19 and TRBJ1-2, with D possibly matching TRBD1 (5 bases). Germline lookup yields CDR1 LNHDA and CDR2 SQIVND (reference sequence). The length of the CDR3 is 13 residues. Trimming stripped 4 bases from V and 4 bases from J, with 10 bases between. This chain's CDR3 is CASSTGTGYGYTF. DNA for the CDR3: TGTGCCAGTAGTACCGGAACAGGCTATGGCTACACCTTC.

The genes are TRBV18 and TRBJ2-7; TRBD1 aligns across 8 bases. The CDR3 has 14 amino acids. CDR1 and CDR2 (germline): KGHSH, LQKENI. Germline trimming cut 4 bases from V and 7 bases from J; bases unmatched to any gene: 9. The CDR3 here is CASSLGQGMDEQYF. The CDR3 nucleotides read TGTGCCAGCTCACTCGGACAGGGAATGGATGAGCAGTACTTC. The entire variable domain, with the rest obtained from reference TRBV18 and TRBJ2-7, is as follows: NAGVMQNPRHLVRRRGQEARLRCSPMKGHSHVYWYRQLPEEGLKFMVYLQKENIIDESGMPKERFSAEFPKEGPSILRIQQVVRGDSAAYFCASSLGQGMDEQYFGPGTRLTVT.

V and J are TRBV4-2 and TRBJ2-5; TRBD2 agrees at 8 bases. Germline assignment: CDR1 LGHNA and CDR2 YNFKEQ. The CDR3 extends over 14 amino acids. With 1 base clipped from V and 5 bases from J, the junction kept 3 bases outside the gene matches. The CDR3 coding sequence is TGTGCCAGCAGCCAAGCGGGAGGGGGGGAGACCCAGTACTTC. Protein product: CASSQAGGGETQYF.

V and J are TRBV29-1 and TRBJ2-1; D is undetermined. The CDR3 loop spans 15 amino acids. Germline V lookup: CDR1 SQVTM, CDR2 ANQGSEA. V was pared by 0 bases and J by 2 bases, with 11 bases between. The CDR3 DNA reads TGCAGCGTTGAAGATCTTGGCGGAACCTACAATGAGCAGTTCTTC. This sequence encodes CSVEDLGGTYNEQFF.